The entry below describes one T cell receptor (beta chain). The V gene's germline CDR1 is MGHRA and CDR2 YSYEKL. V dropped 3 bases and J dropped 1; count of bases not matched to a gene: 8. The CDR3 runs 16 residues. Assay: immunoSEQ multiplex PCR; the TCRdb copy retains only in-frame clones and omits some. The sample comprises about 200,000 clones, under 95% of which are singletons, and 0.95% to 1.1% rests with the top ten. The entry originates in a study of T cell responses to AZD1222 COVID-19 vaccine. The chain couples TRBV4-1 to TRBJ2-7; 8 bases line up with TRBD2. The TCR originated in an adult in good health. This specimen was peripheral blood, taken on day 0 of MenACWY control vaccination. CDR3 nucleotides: TGCGCCAGCAGCCAGAGTAGCGGGGTCCTATCCTACGAGCAGTACTTC. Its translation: CASSQSSGVLSYEQYF.